These 18 T cell receptor beta chains were all obtained from the same sample, sequenced in a study of T cell responses to AZD1222 COVID-19 vaccine. Clones were sequenced by immunoSEQ multiplex PCR, and TCRdb holds only the in-frame ones, with some missing. The repertoire holds 250,000 to 300,000 clones, around 93% seen once, with roughly 0.5% in the top ten. Material: peripheral blood, obtained 28 days after the second AZD1222 dose. These receptor sequences come from an adult who received the AZD1222 COVID-19 vaccine.

The rearrangement uses TRBV7-2 and TRBJ2-7, with 11 bases identical to TRBD2. The CDR3 totals 15 residues. Germline loops: CDR1 SGHTA, CDR2 FQGNSA. Trimming at V came to 8 bases and at J to 3 bases, leaving 9 bases not matched to a gene. The DNA of the CDR3 is TGTGCCAGCTCGACTAGCGGGACCCATCTCTACGAGCAGTACTTC. It encodes CASSTSGTHLYEQYF.

V gene TRBV7-9 combines with J gene TRBJ1-3, with unresolved D. Germline lookup yields CDR1 SEHNR and CDR2 FQNEAQ (reference sequence). V lost 2 bases, J lost 4 bases, and 9 bases lay in between. CDR3 size: 14 residues. The CDR3 DNA sequence: TGTGCCAGCAGCTTAACCGGGATGGGAAACACCATATATTTT. Its protein is CASSLTGMGNTIYF.

The V call is TRBV7-2, the J call TRBJ1-5, with a weak D call TRBD1 (5 bases). Between the trimmed V and J ends, which lost 3 bases and 0 bases, there was a span of 6 bases. There are 14 residues in the CDR3. CDR1 is SGHTA and CDR2 is FQGNSA in the germline V gene. The CDR3 loop reads CASSLTASNQPQHF. CDR3 in DNA: TGTGCCAGCAGCTTGACAGCTAGCAATCAGCCCCAGCATTTT.

The rearrangement joins TRBV15 to TRBJ1-3, with D uncertain. Trimming took 6 bases from V and 2 from J, leaving 8 bases between them. Germline V CDR1 and CDR2: LNHNV, YYDKDF (reference sequence). The CDR3 runs 13 residues. CDR3 DNA sequence: TGTGCCACCAGTCCGCCCGCTGGAAACACCATATATTTT. It codes for CATSPPAGNTIYF.

The rearrangement links TRBV9 to TRBJ1-4, with D perhaps matching TRBD1 (6 bases). The ends were cut back, 0 bases at V and 5 bases at J, with 11 bases in the middle. Germline lookup yields CDR1 SGDLS and CDR2 YYNGEE. The CDR3 totals 15 residues. In DNA form, the CDR3 reads TGTGCCAGCAGCGTAGCACAGGGACTAAATGAAAAACTGTTTTTT. Translated: CASSVAQGLNEKLFF.

The V and J genes are TRBV4-3 and TRBJ2-7; D possibly corresponds to TRBD1 (5 bases). CDR3 size: 14 residues. CDR1 and CDR2 (germline): LGHNA, YSLEER. Trimming cost V 1 base and J 7 bases, with 14 bases left between them. The CDR3 DNA sequence: TGCGCCAGCAGCCAAGTTGAAGGGGAAGGGGAGCAGTACTTC. Its translation: CASSQVEGEGEQYF.

The chain joins TRBV7-2 to TRBJ2-1, with unresolved D. This CDR3 is built from 15 residues. V lost 5 bases to trimming and J lost 0 bases, with 11 bases between them. Germline V lookup: CDR1 SGHTA, CDR2 FQGNSA. The CDR3 is CASSRVSDSYNEQFF. Written as DNA, the CDR3 is TGTGCCAGCAGCCGTGTGAGCGACTCCTACAATGAGCAGTTCTTC.

V gene TRBV5-5 combines with J gene TRBJ1-2, with TRBD1 as a possible D gene (5 bases). Germline CDR1 SGHKS, CDR2 YYEKEE (reference sequence). Trimming left V 6 bases short and J 7 bases short, with 13 bases between. This CDR3 is built from 12 residues. CDR3 loop: CASTKGGVGYTF. DNA of the CDR3: TGTGCCAGCACCAAAGGAGGGGTTGGCTACACCTTC. The entire variable domain, with the rest obtained from reference TRBV5-5 and TRBJ1-2, is as follows: DAGVTQSPTHLIKTRGQQVTLRCSPISGHKSVSWYQQVLGQGPQFIFQYYEKEERGRGNFPDRFSARQFPNYSSELNVNALLLGDSALYLCASTKGGVGYTFGSGTRLTVV.

J is TRBJ2-2 and V is TRBV3-1 (or the pseudogene TRBV3-2), with TRBD2 identical over 8 bases. Unmatched junction bases numbered 3, after V lost 1 base and J lost 2 bases. This CDR3 is built from 16 residues. CDR1 is LGHDT and CDR2 is YNNKEL in the germline V gene (reference sequence). The CDR3 DNA sequence: TGTGCCAGCAGCCAAGCGGGGGGGATCAACACCGGGGAGCTGTTTTTT. Translation: CASSQAGGINTGELFF.

This chain connects TRBV2 to TRBJ1-2; 7 bases line up with TRBD1. From germline, CDR1 is SNHLY and CDR2 FYNNEI. This CDR3 contains 13 residues. V dropped 6 bases and J dropped 8; count of bases not matched to a gene: 9. In DNA form, the CDR3 reads TGTGCCAGCAGCCCCAGGGGGGAGGAAGGCTACACCTTC. Its translation is CASSPRGEEGYTF.

V is TRBV28 and J is TRBJ2-7; TRBD1 is a possible D gene (8 bases). Germline lookup yields CDR1 MDHEN and CDR2 SYDVKM. The CDR3 extends over 15 amino acids. Trimming removed 7 bases from V and 7 bases from J, with 23 bases in between. The CDR3 region is CASTPDRGWRGEQYF. In DNA form, the CDR3 reads TGTGCCAGCACTCCCGACAGGGGATGGCGGGGGGAGCAGTACTTC.

The V and J genes are TRBV11-3 and TRBJ2-7; 14 nucleotides match TRBD2. V was clipped by 7 bases and J by 0 bases; unmatched bases: 8. Germline values: CDR1 SGHNT, CDR2 YENEEA. The CDR3 consists of 17 residues. The CDR3 sequence is CASTIPGLAGDSYEQYF. CDR3 sequence (DNA): TGTGCCAGCACAATTCCGGGACTAGCGGGAGACTCCTACGAGCAGTACTTC.

This chain connects TRBV5-1 to TRBJ2-2; TRBD2 might be the D (5 bases). The CDR3 covers 15 residues. The V and J ends lost 0 bases and 7 bases respectively, with 13 bases between them. Germline lookup yields CDR1 SGHRS and CDR2 YFSETQ. CDR3 amino acids: CASSLAGVNGGELFF. The CDR3 nucleotides are TGCGCCAGCAGCTTGGCCGGGGTCAACGGCGGGGAGCTGTTTTTT.

This clone was observed once. The V and J genes are TRBV27 and TRBJ2-5, with D possibly being TRBD1 (5 bases). This CDR3 contains 12 residues. The germline V gene encodes CDR1 MNHEY and CDR2 SMNVEV (reference sequence). The V and J ends lost 11 bases and 6 bases respectively, with 16 bases between them. CDR3 in amino acids: CASWGSGKTQYF. CDR3 coding DNA: TGTGCCTCCTGGGGCTCTGGGAAGACCCAGTACTTC.

The rearrangement uses TRBV27 and TRBJ2-1; 7 bases match TRBD1. The CDR3 runs to 13 residues. The germline V gene encodes CDR1 MNHEY and CDR2 SMNVEV (reference sequence). J gave up 6 bases and V 4 bases, and 3 bases lay outside the gene matches. In DNA, the CDR3 is TGTGCCAGCAGTTCGACAGGGAGCAATGAGCAGTTCTTC. Its protein is CASSSTGSNEQFF.

The chain couples TRBV7-9 to TRBJ2-7, with D possibly TRBD2 on 5 matching bases. V was clipped by 3 bases and J by 2 bases, with 11 bases between them. Looked up from germline, CDR1 is SEHNR and CDR2 is FQNEAQ (reference sequence). This CDR3 has 14 residues. The CDR3: CASSLTSGAYEQYF. As DNA, the CDR3 is TGTGCCAGCAGCTTGACAAGCGGAGCCTACGAGCAGTACTTC.

The chain combines TRBV3-1 (or the pseudogene TRBV3-2) with TRBJ2-2, with no clear D. V was clipped by 1 base and J by 2 bases, with 5 bases between them. The CDR3 contains 14 residues. Germline-derived CDR1 and CDR2 are LGHDT and YNNKEL (reference sequence). This CDR3 reads CASSQGLNTGELFF. CDR3 DNA: TGTGCCAGCAGCCAAGGTCTAAACACCGGGGAGCTGTTTTTT.

CDR3 in amino acids: CASSFLRDKEGYTF. In nucleotides, the CDR3 is TGCGCCAGCAGCTTTCTTCGGGACAAAGAGGGCTACACCTTC. The J gene is TRBJ1-2, the V gene TRBV5-1; D is possibly TRBD1 (6 bases). Per the germline V gene, CDR1 is SGHRS and CDR2 is YFSETQ. This CDR3 has 14 amino acids. V lost 2 bases, J lost 8 bases, and 16 bases lay in between.